This passage covers 10 T cell receptor beta chains from one sample sequenced in a study of cytomegalovirus exposure and HLA in healthy donors. The repertoire was sequenced with immunoSEQ multiplex PCR; TCRdb's copy has only in-frame clones and lacks some. In the table there are about 160,000 clones, about nine tenths of which are singletons. Sequences were obtained from PBMCs. The receptors shown here come from a woman in her late teens or twenties in good health and CMV-seropositive.

This rearrangement joins TRBV5-6 to TRBJ2-7; D might be TRBD2 (6 bases). The CDR3 covers 14 residues. The germline CDR1 and CDR2 sequences are SGHDT and YYEEEE. V lost 0 bases and J 4 bases, leaving 11 bases between the germline ends. CDR3 region: CASSLGLGLYEQYF. The CDR3 DNA is TGTGCCAGCAGCTTGGGACTAGGGTTATACGAGCAGTACTTC.

The chain joins TRBV20-1 to TRBJ2-5; no clear D gene. V was clipped by 6 bases and J by 5 bases, with 10 bases between them. Germline V gene data show CDR1 as DFQATT and CDR2 as SNEGSKA (reference sequence). The CDR3 totals 11 residues. For the CDR3, the DNA is TGCAGTGCCCGTATCGGGGAGACCCAGTACTTC. It yields the protein CSARIGETQYF.

V usage is TRBV11-2 and J usage is TRBJ2-1; 16 bases map to TRBD2. After removal of 6 bases from V and 3 bases from J, the junction contained 8 bases not matched to a gene. Germline lookup yields CDR1 SGHAT and CDR2 FQNNGV. This CDR3 has 18 residues. The CDR3 region has the DNA TGTGCCAGCAGTTTGGGACTAGCGGGAGGGCCGATCTACAATGAGCAGTTCTTC. As protein: CASSLGLAGGPIYNEQFF.

The chain has TRBV2 and TRBJ2-2; 9 bases line up with TRBD1. Germline assignment: CDR1 SNHLY and CDR2 FYNNEI. The CDR3 covers 16 residues. V lost 4 bases, J lost 4 bases, and 7 bases stayed unmatched. The CDR3 is CASSVGTGSITGELFF. Written as DNA, the CDR3 is TGTGCCAGCAGTGTCGGGACAGGGAGCATCACCGGGGAGCTGTTTTTT.

The rearrangement joins TRBV9 to TRBJ1-2; D not resolved. With 3 bases removed from V and 6 bases from J, the gap between germline ends came to 15 bases. The germline CDR1 and CDR2 sequences are SGDLS and YYNGEE. The CDR3 has 14 residues. The CDR3 region is CASSEADNLNGYTF. The CDR3 coding sequence is TGTGCCAGCAGCGAGGCAGACAATTTGAATGGCTACACCTTC. Drawing the rest from reference TRBV9 and TRBJ1-2, the complete variable domain is DSGVTQTPKHLITATGQRVTLRCSPRSGDLSVYWYQQSLDQGLQFLIQYYNGEERAKGNILERFSAQQFPDLHSELNLSSLELGDSALYFCASSEADNLNGYTFGSGTRLTVV.

On this clone: The germline gene is not matched at one end of the junction; a read error may be the cause. CDR3 loop: CASREEQFYNEQFF. In DNA, the CDR3 is TGTGCCAGCAGGGAAGAACAATTCTACAATGAGCAGTTCTTC. The chain couples TRBV2 to TRBJ2-1, with unresolved D. Looked up from germline, CDR1 is SNHLY and CDR2 is FYNNEI. CDR3 length: 14 amino acids.

The chain employs TRBV7-9 and TRBJ1-5, with 7 bases that match TRBD1. V shed 4 bases, J shed 0 bases, and the junction held 15 bases outside the gene matches. The germline V gene encodes CDR1 SEHNR and CDR2 FQNEAQ (reference sequence). The CDR3 is 19 residues long. In DNA form, the CDR3 reads TGTGCCAGCAGCTCCACTTCCGGGACAGTGTTGAATAGCAATCAGCCCCAGCATTTT. Translated: CASSSTSGTVLNSNQPQHF.

This chain connects TRBV6-6 to TRBJ2-3; the match to TRBD1 covers 10 bases. Germline V CDR1 and CDR2: MNHNY, SVGAGI (reference sequence). CDR3 length equals 15 residues. V shed 4 bases, J shed 4 bases, and the junction held 5 bases outside the gene matches. The CDR3 nucleotides read TGTGCCAGCAGTTTGGGACAGGGGATATCAGATACGCAGTATTTT. This sequence encodes CASSLGQGISDTQYF.

The chain carries TRBV2 and TRBJ2-1; weak D call: TRBD2 (6 bases). This CDR3 spans 15 amino acids. The germline CDR1 and CDR2 sequences are SNHLY and FYNNEI. The V and J ends lost 3 bases and 3 bases respectively, with 12 bases between them. In nucleotides, the CDR3 is TGTGCCAGCAGTGATCCGTTGGACTACTACAATGAGCAGTTCTTC. It codes for CASSDPLDYYNEQFF.

The chain employs TRBV28 and TRBJ1-4; D is perhaps TRBD1 (6 bases). The germline V gene has CDR1 MDHEN and CDR2 SYDVKM. Trimming pared 5 bases from V and 5 bases from J, leaving 12 bases between. The CDR3 loop spans 14 amino acids. Here the CDR3 reads CASSRQDQNEKLFF. As DNA, the CDR3 is TGTGCCAGCAGTCGACAGGACCAAAATGAAAAACTGTTTTTT. Full variable domain (remainder filled in from reference TRBV28 and TRBJ1-4): DVKVTQSSRYLVKRTGEKVFLECVQDMDHENMFWYRQDPGLGLRLIYFSYDVKMKEKGDIPEGYSVSREKKERFSLILESASTNQTSMYLCASSRQDQNEKLFFGSGTQLSVL.